One and the same sample provided the 27 T cell receptor beta chains below, sequenced in a study of somatic mutations in cytotoxic T cells in rheumatoid arthritis. The repertoire was sequenced with immunoSEQ multiplex PCR; TCRdb's copy has only in-frame clones and lacks some. The sample lists about 18,000 clones; 81% were seen once. The sequenced sample was CD8+ T cells sorted from blood. The receptor source for this set is an adult with rheumatoid arthritis.

The rearrangement joins TRBV5-8 to TRBJ2-2, with D perhaps matching TRBD2 (6 bases). Trimming removed 0 bases from V and 4 bases from J, with 19 bases in between. Looked up from germline, CDR1 is SGHTS and CDR2 is YDEGEE. The CDR3 spans 18 residues. In DNA, the CDR3 is TGTGCCAGCAGCTTGGGCACTAGCTGGGGAGGCTTCACCGGGGAGCTGTTTTTT. This encodes CASSLGTSWGGFTGELFF.

The chain links TRBV27 to TRBJ1-1; 8 bases align to TRBD1. Germline V gene data show CDR1 as MNHEY and CDR2 as SMNVEV (reference sequence). With V trimmed by 8 bases and J by 7 bases, 6 bases remained unmatched. The CDR3 contains 12 residues. The CDR3 sequence is CASGPTGVEAFF. CDR3 bases: TGTGCCAGCGGACCGACAGGGGTTGAAGCTTTCTTT.

The table lists this clone with a few counts. This chain links TRBV9 with TRBJ1-1; D ambiguous. V shed 4 bases and J shed 6 bases, with 10 bases lying between them. The CDR3 contains 12 residues. The germline CDR1 and CDR2 sequences are SGDLS and YYNGEE. CDR3 residues: CASSSSGPEAFF. The CDR3 nucleotides read TGTGCCAGCAGCTCCAGCGGGCCTGAAGCTTTCTTT.

J is TRBJ1-5 and V is TRBV7-2; no reliable D call. CDR3 length: 15 amino acids. V shed 1 base and J shed 6 bases, with 13 bases lying between them. Germline assignment: CDR1 SGHTA and CDR2 FQGNSA. The CDR3 sequence is CASSLGRAVAQPQHF. Here the CDR3 DNA reads TGTGCCAGCAGCTTAGGACGGGCGGTTGCTCAGCCCCAGCATTTT.

This sequence joins TRBV27 and TRBJ2-1; D gene ambiguous. This CDR3 contains 15 residues. V lost 0 bases, J lost 6 bases, and 12 bases lay in between. Germline assignment: CDR1 MNHEY and CDR2 SMNVEV (reference sequence). The CDR3 loop reads CASSLSDPRINEQFF. DNA of the CDR3: TGTGCCAGCAGTTTATCGGACCCCCGAATCAATGAGCAGTTCTTC.

V usage is TRBV7-8 and J usage is TRBJ2-3; weak D call: TRBD2 (6 bases). CDR1 SGHVS and CDR2 FQNEAQ come from the germline V gene. V shed 2 bases and J shed 1 base, with 10 bases lying between them. This CDR3 contains 15 residues. CDR3: CASSLFGSGTDTQYF. CDR3 DNA sequence: TGTGCCAGCAGCTTATTCGGGAGCGGCACAGATACGCAGTATTTT.

This chain's CDR3 is CASSLDRGGNTIYF. The CDR3, as DNA: TGTGCCAGCAGCTTGGACAGGGGTGGAAACACCATATATTTT. J is TRBJ1-3 and V is TRBV5-5; 7 positions match TRBD1. The CDR3 is made up of 14 amino acids. V gave up 0 bases and J gave up 3 bases; unmatched junction bases: 0. Germline V CDR1 and CDR2: SGHKS, YYEKEE (reference sequence).

The V and J genes are TRBV7-2 and TRBJ2-7; D remains unclear. CDR3 length: 12 amino acids. V dropped 1 base and J dropped 2 bases, with 3 bases sitting between them. Germline CDR1 reads SGHTA; CDR2 reads FQGNSA. The CDR3 reads CASSLGTYEQYF. Here the CDR3 DNA reads TGTGCCAGCAGCTTAGGGACCTACGAGCAGTACTTC.

The chain has TRBV7-9 and TRBJ1-5, with D unresolved. Per the germline V gene, CDR1 is SEHNR and CDR2 is FQNEAQ (reference sequence). The germline V and J ends were trimmed by 3 bases and 0 bases, with 6 bases remaining between them. The CDR3 is 14 amino acids. This chain's CDR3 is CASSLTNSNQPQHF. The CDR3 bases are TGTGCCAGCAGCTTGACTAATAGCAATCAGCCCCAGCATTTT.

This sequence joins TRBV2 and TRBJ1-1; D remains unclear. Germline-derived CDR1 and CDR2 are SNHLY and FYNNEI. Between the trimmed V and J ends, which lost 8 bases and 1 base, there was a span of 8 bases. The CDR3 runs 12 residues. CDR3 bases: TGTGCCAGCGGGAATGGGAACACTGAAGCTTTCTTT. It specifies CASGNGNTEAFF.

The V call is TRBV19, the J call TRBJ2-7; D tentatively reads TRBD1 or TRBD2 (6 bases each). The V end lost 5 bases, the J end lost 3 bases, and 17 bases lay between the germline ends. Looked up from germline, CDR1 is LNHDA and CDR2 is SQIVND (reference sequence). The CDR3 consists of 15 residues. Here the CDR3 reads CASSPFEGGLYEQYF. The CDR3, as DNA: TGTGCCAGTAGTCCCTTCGAGGGGGGACTCTACGAGCAGTACTTC. Full variable domain (rest looked up from reference TRBV19 and TRBJ2-7): DGGITQSPKYLFRKEGQNVTLSCEQNLNHDAMYWYRQDPGQGLRLIYYSQIVNDFQKGDIAEGYSVSREKKESFPLTVTSAQKNPTAFYLCASSPFEGGLYEQYFGPGTRLTVT.

The chain joins TRBV7-9 to TRBJ2-2, with TRBD2 matching over 8 bases. Per the germline V gene, CDR1 is SEHNR and CDR2 is FQNEAQ (reference sequence). The CDR3 runs 18 residues. Trimming removed 0 bases from V and 9 bases from J; junction bases left unmatched: 15. The CDR3 region is CASSLASRTTGGPRELFF. In DNA form, the CDR3 reads TGTGCCAGCAGCTTAGCCTCCCGAACAACGGGGGGGCCCCGGGAGCTGTTTTTT.

The genes are TRBV28 and TRBJ2-7, with D perhaps TRBD1 (5 bases). CDR1 and CDR2 from the germline V gene are MDHEN and SYDVKM. This CDR3 comprises 14 residues. V lost 4 bases and J lost 2, with 12 bases in between. CDR3 DNA: TGTGCCAGCAGTTCAGGGAATGTACCCTACGAGCAGTACTTC. This codes for CASSSGNVPYEQYF.

The rearrangement uses TRBV21-1 and TRBJ2-3; the listed D gene, TRBD1, was not tested against the DNA. TRBV21-1 is a documented pseudogene. CDR3 length: 15 residues. CDR3 region: CASSSWTGGTDTQYF. The DNA for the CDR3 is TGTGCCAGCAGCAGCTGGACAGGGGGCACAGATACGCAGTATTTT.

This clone has just one count. This sequence joins TRBV15 and TRBJ2-1; D remains unclear. Germline V gene data show CDR1 as LNHNV and CDR2 as YYDKDF (reference sequence). The CDR3 runs 15 residues. The V gene lost 3 bases and the J gene lost 3 bases, with 12 bases spanning the gap. The CDR3 DNA is TGTGCCACCAGCAGGACGGACGGATACTACAATGAGCAGTTCTTC. It yields the protein CATSRTDGYYNEQFF.

The genes are TRBV11-2 and TRBJ2-7; TRBD1 aligns across 8 bases. Per germline, CDR1 SGHAT and CDR2 FQNNGV. The J segment lost 3 bases and the V segment lost 3 bases, leaving 4 bases of the junction unmatched. This CDR3 has 14 amino acids. In DNA, the CDR3 is TGTGCCAGCAGCTTCGGACAGGGAAACTACGAGCAGTACTTC. This codes for CASSFGQGNYEQYF.

The chain links TRBV19 to TRBJ2-1; D may be TRBD2 (6 bases). Between the trimmed V and J ends, which lost 4 bases and 8 bases, there was a span of 9 bases. Germline CDR1 and CDR2: LNHDA and SQIVND (reference sequence). This CDR3 contains 12 residues. CDR3 sequence reads: CASSRGDYEQFF. In DNA form, the CDR3 reads TGTGCCAGTAGTAGAGGGGACTATGAGCAGTTCTTC.

This clone was seen a single time. The chain is built from TRBV28 and TRBJ1-5; TRBD1 is a possible D gene (5 bases). Germline CDR1 is MDHEN and CDR2 is SYDVKM. The length of the CDR3 is 14 residues. The V end lost 5 bases, the J end lost 4 bases, and 12 bases lay between the germline ends. The CDR3 coding sequence is TGTGCCAGCAGTGTTCGGGGGACTAATCAGCCCCAGCATTTT. It codes for CASSVRGTNQPQHF.

V usage is TRBV9 and J usage is TRBJ2-3, with TRBD2 identical over 13 bases. Unmatched junction bases numbered 4, after V lost 4 bases and J lost 8 bases. This CDR3 is 14 amino acids long. Germline V lookup: CDR1 SGDLS, CDR2 YYNGEE. CDR3 bases: TGTGCCAGCAGCCCCTGGACTAGCGGGGGTACGCAGTATTTT. This codes for CASSPWTSGGTQYF.

The chain combines TRBV29-1 with TRBJ2-2; a possible D gene is TRBD1 (5 bases). Per the germline V gene, CDR1 is SQVTM and CDR2 is ANQGSEA. This CDR3 contains 14 residues. The germline V and J ends were trimmed by 2 bases and 7 bases, with 14 bases remaining between them. The CDR3 DNA reads TGCAGCGTTGAACAGGGTGGGGAAAGCGGGGAGCTGTTTTTT. Protein sequence: CSVEQGGESGELFF.

The chain combines TRBV7-9 with TRBJ2-1, with 9 bases fitting TRBD2. The V and J ends lost 2 bases and 12 bases, in that order; junction bases with no gene match: 8. Germline V gives CDR1 SEHNR, CDR2 FQNEAQ (reference sequence). This CDR3 is 14 amino acids long. CDR3: CASSLIAGGPGQFF. The CDR3 nucleotides are TGTGCCAGCAGCTTAATTGCGGGGGGGCCTGGGCAGTTCTTC. Combining the CDR3 with reference TRBV7-9 and TRBJ2-1 gives the whole variable domain DTGVSQNPRHKITKRGQNVTFRCDPISEHNRLYWYRQTLGQGPEFLTYFQNEAQLEKSRLLSDRFSAERPKGSFSTLEIQRTEQGDSAMYLCASSLIAGGPGQFFGPGTRLTVL.

This clone was detected a few times. This chain links TRBV5-5 with TRBJ1-1; D gene unclear. Germline CDR1 reads SGHKS; CDR2 reads YYEKEE (reference sequence). The V and J ends lost 4 bases and 3 bases respectively, with 7 bases between them. This CDR3 comprises 12 residues. CDR3 in DNA: TGTGCCAGCAGCACACGGCACACTGAAGCTTTCTTT. Its protein is CASSTRHTEAFF. The entire variable domain, with the rest obtained from reference TRBV5-5 and TRBJ1-1, is as follows: DAGVTQSPTHLIKTRGQQVTLRCSPISGHKSVSWYQQVLGQGPQFIFQYYEKEERGRGNFPDRFSARQFPNYSSELNVNALLLGDSALYLCASSTRHTEAFFGQGTRLTVV.

J is TRBJ1-5 and V is TRBV27; D is uncertain. This CDR3 has 13 residues. Per germline, CDR1 MNHEY and CDR2 SMNVEV (reference sequence). The ends were cut back, 3 bases at V and 6 bases at J, with 9 bases in the middle. CDR3 bases: TGTGCCAGCAGTTTCCGGTCTGGTCAGCCCCAGCATTTT. It encodes CASSFRSGQPQHF.

The V and J genes are TRBV5-5 and TRBJ2-7, with 8 bases matching TRBD2. CDR3 length equals 15 residues. Germline CDR1 reads SGHKS; CDR2 reads YYEKEE (reference sequence). The ends lost 4 bases at V and 3 bases at J; junction bases unmatched: 9. CDR3 residues: CASSMPAGTSYEQYF. The CDR3 DNA is TGTGCCAGCAGCATGCCCGCCGGGACTAGCTACGAGCAGTACTTC.

CDR3 sequence: CASSLTDNSPLHF. CDR3 in DNA: TGTGCCAGCAGCTTGACAGATAATTCACCCCTCCACTTT. The chain couples TRBV7-2 to TRBJ1-6, with D possibly matching TRBD1 (5 bases). There are 13 residues in the CDR3. CDR1 is SGHTA, CDR2 FQGNSA, per germline. V was cut by 3 bases and J by 5 bases, with 5 bases left in between.

This chain joins TRBV7-3 and TRBJ2-1, with D maybe TRBD2 (6 bases). This CDR3 is 15 amino acids long. In germline, CDR1 is SGHTA, CDR2 FQGTGA. Trimming took 0 bases from V and 4 from J, leaving 10 bases between them. The CDR3 DNA sequence: TGTGCCAGCAGCTTAACGTCGGGAGATTACAATGAGCAGTTCTTC. Encoded protein: CASSLTSGDYNEQFF.

This clone was detected once. J is TRBJ2-2 and V is TRBV15; 7 bases agree with TRBD2. The ends lost 9 bases at V and 7 bases at J; junction bases unmatched: 14. The CDR3 is 15 amino acids. Germline lookup yields CDR1 LNHNV and CDR2 YYDKDF (reference sequence). In nucleotides, the CDR3 is TGTGCCACGAGCTCGAGTTGGGAGGGCGGCGGGGAGCTGTTTTTT. It is translated as CATSSSWEGGGELFF.